This TCR beta chain was captured by sequencing in a study of blood T cell repertoires in COVID-19. The CDR3 totals 12 residues. The V gene end was trimmed by 4 bases and the J gene end by 9 bases; junction bases not matched to a gene: 6. Germline V CDR1 and CDR2: SGHNT, YYREEE (reference sequence). Method: immunoSEQ multiplex PCR; TCRdb's copy keeps in-frame clones and lacks some. Among 150,000 to 250,000 clones listed, roughly 80% were seen once. The chain carries TRBV5-4 and TRBJ1-1; 7 bases map to TRBD1. The specimen was PBMCs or T cells enriched from blood (not recorded which). The sequence was obtained from a man aged 35 to 55 who had recovered from COVID-19. CDR3 sequence reads: CASSQETGKAFF. CDR3 bases: TGTGCCAGCAGCCAAGAGACAGGGAAAGCTTTCTTT.